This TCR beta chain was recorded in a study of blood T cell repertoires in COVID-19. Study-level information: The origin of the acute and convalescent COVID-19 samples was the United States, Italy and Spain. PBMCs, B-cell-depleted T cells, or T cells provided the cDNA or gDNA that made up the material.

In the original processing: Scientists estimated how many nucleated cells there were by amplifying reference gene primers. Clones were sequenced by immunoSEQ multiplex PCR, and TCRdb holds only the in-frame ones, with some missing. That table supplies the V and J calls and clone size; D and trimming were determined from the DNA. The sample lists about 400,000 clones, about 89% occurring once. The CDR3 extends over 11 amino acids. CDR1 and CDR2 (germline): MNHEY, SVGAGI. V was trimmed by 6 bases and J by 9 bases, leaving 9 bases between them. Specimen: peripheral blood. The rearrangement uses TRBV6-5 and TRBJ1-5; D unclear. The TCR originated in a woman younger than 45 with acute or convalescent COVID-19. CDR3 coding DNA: TGTGCCAGCAGAAGGCGAGGGCCCCAGCATTTT. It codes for CASRRRGPQHF.